The clone carrying this T cell receptor beta chain turned up a few times. This sample was taken from a study of T-cell memory formation after mild COVID-19. The germline V and J ends were trimmed by 5 bases and 1 base, with 5 bases remaining between them. Germline lookup yields CDR1 GTSNPN and CDR2 SVGIG (reference sequence). The CDR3 runs 11 residues. TCRdb redid the calling of the 5' RACE reads with MiXCR, one entry per CDR3 protein. This sample has 400,000 to 550,000 distinct CDR3 sequences, with around 27% found just once. The specimen was PBMCs or a T cell subset sorted from them (not recorded which). The source of this sequence is an adult woman who had mild COVID-19 (a few samples of this study predate the infection). Cell type and time point are not known. V usage is TRBV30 and J usage is TRBJ1-1, with D uncertain. The CDR3 DNA is TGTGCCTGGGGGAGGAACACTGAAGCTTTCTTT. Translating it yields CAWGRNTEAFF. The entire variable domain, with the rest obtained from reference TRBV30 and TRBJ1-1, is as follows: SQTIHQWPATLVQPVGSPLSLECTVEGTSNPNLYWYRQAAGRGLQLLFYSVGIGQISSEVPQNLSASRPQDRQFILSSKKLLLSDSGFYLCAWGRNTEAFFGQGTRLTVV.